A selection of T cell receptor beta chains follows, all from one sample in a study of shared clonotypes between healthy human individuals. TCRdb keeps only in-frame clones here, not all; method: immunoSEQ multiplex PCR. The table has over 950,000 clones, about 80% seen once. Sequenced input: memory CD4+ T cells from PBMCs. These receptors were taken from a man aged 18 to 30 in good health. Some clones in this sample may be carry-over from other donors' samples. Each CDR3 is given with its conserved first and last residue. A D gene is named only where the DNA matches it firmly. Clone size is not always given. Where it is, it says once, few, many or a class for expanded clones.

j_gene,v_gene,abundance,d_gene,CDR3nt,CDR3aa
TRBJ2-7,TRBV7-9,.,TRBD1,TGTGCCAGCAGCAACAGGATTGGGACAGGGGTCTACGAGCAGTACTTC,CASSNRIGTGVYEQYF
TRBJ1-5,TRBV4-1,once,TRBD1,TGCGCCAGCAGCCAAGATTCGACAGGGGGACAGCCCCAGCATTTT,CASSQDSTGGQPQHF
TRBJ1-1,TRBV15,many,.,TGTGCCACCAGCAGAGAGGAGCCCCGCCAGAACACTGAAGCTTTCTTT,CATSREEPRQNTEAFF
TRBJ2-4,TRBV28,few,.,TGTGCCAGCAGCCCGGGTGGTGGGGTGGACATTCAGTACTTC,CASSPGGGVDIQYF
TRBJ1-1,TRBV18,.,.,TGTGCCAGCTCACTAGGAACAGTGCAGAACACTGAAGCTTTCTTT,CASSLGTVQNTEAFF
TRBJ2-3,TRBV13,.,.,TGTGCCAGCAGCTTGGGGGGTAGCACAGATACGCAGTATTTT,CASSLGGSTDTQYF
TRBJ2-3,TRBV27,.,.,TGTGCCAGCAGTCCCGGGACTTCCACAGATACGCAGTATTTT,CASSPGTSTDTQYF
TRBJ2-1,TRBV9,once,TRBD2,TGTGCCAGCAGCGGGCAGCAGGGTGCCGGGACTAGGTACAATGAGCAGTTCTTC,CASSGQQGAGTRYNEQFF
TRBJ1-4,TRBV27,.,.,TGTGCCAGCAGGCGGGTTAGGACCGGCCTGGGTCGAGAGGGTAGGGTGGCTAATGAAAAACTGTTTTTT,CASRRVRTGLGREGRVANEKLFF
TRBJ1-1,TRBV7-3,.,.,TGTGCCAGCAGCGGGGACTTTAACACTGAAGCTTTCTTT,CASSGDFNTEAFF
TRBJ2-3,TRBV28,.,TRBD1,TGTGCCAGCAAGACAGGGGTCACAGATACGCAGTATTTT,CASKTGVTDTQYF
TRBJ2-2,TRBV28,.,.,TGTGCCAGCAGTGCCGACAGGGCGGGATCCGGGGAGCTGTTTTTT,CASSADRAGSGELFF
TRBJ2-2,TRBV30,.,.,TGTGCCTGGAGTCCCGGTTACGGGGAGCTGTTTTTT,CAWSPGYGELFF
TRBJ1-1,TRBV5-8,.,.,TGTGCCAGCAGCATCCGGGGTGGGCCGAACACTGAAGCTTTCTTT,CASSIRGGPNTEAFF
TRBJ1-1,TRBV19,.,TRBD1,TGTGCCAGTAACAATCCCGGGACAGGGTATACTGAAGCTTTCTTT,CASNNPGTGYTEAFF
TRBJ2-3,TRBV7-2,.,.,TGTGCCAGCAGCTTATTCCCAGATACGCAGTATTTT,CASSLFPDTQYF
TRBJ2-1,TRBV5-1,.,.,TGCGCCAGCAGCTTGTCCATTACTAGTCCTACCTACAATGAGCAGTTCTTC,CASSLSITSPTYNEQFF
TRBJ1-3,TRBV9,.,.,TGTGCCAGCAGCGAACGACCGGGAATAGGTGGACTCTCTGGAAACACCATATATTTT,CASSERPGIGGLSGNTIYF
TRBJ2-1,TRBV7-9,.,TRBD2,TGTGCCAGCAGCTTACGGTCTAGCGGGAGAGTCGATGAGCAGTTCTTC,CASSLRSSGRVDEQFF
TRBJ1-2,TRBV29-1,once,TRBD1,TGCAGCGTTGACCTCGGACAGGGGGCGATTGGCTACACCTTC,CSVDLGQGAIGYTF
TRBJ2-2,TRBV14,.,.,TGTGCCAGCAGCGGGAGGGGGCTACCGAACACCGGGGAGCTGTTTTTT,CASSGRGLPNTGELFF
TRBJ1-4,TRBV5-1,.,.,TGCGCCAGCAGTCCCGGCCTACAAAATGAAAAACTGTTTTTT,CASSPGLQNEKLFF
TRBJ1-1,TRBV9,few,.,TGTGCCAGCAGCGTAGGGGATTGGAACACTGAAGCTTTCTTT,CASSVGDWNTEAFF
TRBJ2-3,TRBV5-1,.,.,TGCGCCAGCAGCTCGAGAGGCCAGAGAATTGGAGATACGCAGTATTTT,CASSSRGQRIGDTQYF
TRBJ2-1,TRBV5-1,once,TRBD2,TGCGCCAGCAGCGTAGCGGGCTCCTACAATGAGCAGTTCTTC,CASSVAGSYNEQFF
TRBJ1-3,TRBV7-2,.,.,TGTGCCAGCAGCTTAGCGACAGGCAGTGGGGGGAAAAACACCATATATTTT,CASSLATGSGGKNTIYF
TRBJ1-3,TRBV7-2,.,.,TGTGCCAGCAGCTTAGGCCTGTCGGCGGACACCATATATTTT,CASSLGLSADTIYF
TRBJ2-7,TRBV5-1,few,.,TGCGCCAGCAGCTTGGAGACGTCCTCCTACGAGCAGTACTTC,CASSLETSSYEQYF
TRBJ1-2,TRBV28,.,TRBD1,TGTGCGACCCGGCAGGGGGCCGGCTACACCTTC,CATRQGAGYTF
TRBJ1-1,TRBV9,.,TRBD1,TGTGCCAGCGGACAGGGTGGGGACACTGAAGCTTTCTTT,CASGQGGDTEAFF
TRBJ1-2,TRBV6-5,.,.,TGTGCCAGCAGTCCATGGACAGCCCGCTATGGCTACACCTTC,CASSPWTARYGYTF
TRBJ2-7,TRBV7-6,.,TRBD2,TGTGCCAGCAGCTCCCTGACTAGCGGGAGTGAGCAGTACTTC,CASSSLTSGSEQYF
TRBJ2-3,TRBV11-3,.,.,TGTGCCAGCAGCTTAGGTGGAGGTTCTAGCACAGATACGCAGTATTTT,CASSLGGGSSTDTQYF
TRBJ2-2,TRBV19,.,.,TGTGCCACCTTCAGGGGGAACACCGGGGAGCTGTTTTTT,CATFRGNTGELFF
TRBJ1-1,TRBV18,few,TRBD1,TGTGCCAGCTCACCGCGGACAGGGGCGAACACTGAAGCTTTCTTT,CASSPRTGANTEAFF
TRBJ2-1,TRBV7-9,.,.,TGTGCCAGCAGCTCGCGTCAGGGCAATGAGCAGTTCTTC,CASSSRQGNEQFF
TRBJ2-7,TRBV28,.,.,TGTGCCAGCAGTTTATTCCGGGTTGAGCAGTACTTC,CASSLFRVEQYF